This T cell receptor beta chain derives from a study of CD8 T cells in ankylosing spondylitis. Germline V gene lookup returns CDR1 MNHEY and CDR2 SMNVEV (reference sequence). V was pared by 8 bases and J by 5 bases, with 3 bases of the junction left unmatched. The CDR3 loop spans 11 amino acids. This clonotype was picked up a small number of times. Via MiXCR, TCRdb re-called the 5' RACE reads, giving one row per CDR3 protein. The sample records 150,000 or so distinct CDR3 sequences, 9.8% being singletons. The sequence derives from a female donor with ankylosing spondylitis or in good health (not recorded which). The chain links TRBV27 to TRBJ2-7; 7 bases align to TRBD1. Sample: blood, either unsorted or a sorted T cell fraction (not recorded which). The CDR3 loop reads CASGRGNEQYF. CDR3 in DNA: TGTGCCAGCGGCAGGGGGAACGAGCAGTACTTC.